This entry concerns a single T cell receptor beta chain. Per the germline V gene, CDR1 is SNHLY and CDR2 is FYNNEI. The CDR3 runs 14 residues. V lost 8 bases and J lost 7, with 20 bases in between. How the authors handled the data: From reference gene primer amplification, estimates of nucleated cell counts were derived. The method was immunoSEQ multiplex PCR; TCRdb's version includes in-frame clones alone and lacks a portion of them. D and trimming were read from the DNA, whereas the V and J calls and clone size are those reported in that table. The data contain around 300,000 clones, 85% of them seen just once; the ten biggest clones take up about 2.5%. This sample was taken from a study of blood T cell repertoires in COVID-19. Study-wide background: There were acute and convalescent COVID-19 samples, and they came from the United States, Italy and Spain. PBMCs, B-cell-depleted T cells, or T cells were the source of the cDNA or gDNA that made up the material.

Participant reports of clinical history set cohort assignment. Material for sequencing was PBMCs or T cells enriched from blood (not recorded which). This chain connects TRBV2 to TRBJ1-2; no clear D. The sequence was collected from a woman in her fifties or sixties who had recovered from COVID-19. The CDR3 reads CASSEVTKYRGYTF. CDR3 in DNA: TGTGCCAGCTCGGAGGTTACGAAATATCGTGGCTACACCTTC.